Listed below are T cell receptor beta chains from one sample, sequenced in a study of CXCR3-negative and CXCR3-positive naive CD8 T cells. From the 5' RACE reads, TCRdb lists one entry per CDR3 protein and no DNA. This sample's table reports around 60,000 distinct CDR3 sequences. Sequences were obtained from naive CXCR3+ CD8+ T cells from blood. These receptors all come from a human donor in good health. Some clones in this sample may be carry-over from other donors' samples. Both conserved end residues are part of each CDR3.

CDR3aa: CASRPDSGGAVNEQFF
v_gene: TRBV6-5
j_gene: TRBJ2-1

CDR3aa: CASSIRGGTTDTQYF
v_gene: TRBV19
j_gene: TRBJ2-3

CDR3aa: CSVEGREDEQFF
v_gene: TRBV29-1
j_gene: TRBJ2-1

CDR3aa: CASTPGTTYNEQFF
v_gene: TRBV12-3/TRBV12-4
j_gene: TRBJ2-1

CDR3aa: CASSLREGHYGYTF
v_gene: TRBV28
j_gene: TRBJ1-2

CDR3aa: CASSLATSGGAGDTQYF
v_gene: TRBV7-8
j_gene: TRBJ2-3

CDR3aa: CASSQETADKETQYF
v_gene: TRBV3-1
j_gene: TRBJ2-5

CDR3aa: CSVGTGGGGYTF
v_gene: TRBV29-1
j_gene: TRBJ1-2

CDR3aa: CASSFNPGSQETQYF
v_gene: TRBV7-2
j_gene: TRBJ2-5

CDR3aa: CSVKVSGNTIYF
v_gene: TRBV29-1
j_gene: TRBJ1-3

CDR3aa: CASSYGTRNTGELFF
v_gene: TRBV6-5
j_gene: TRBJ2-2

CDR3aa: CASSVADRVGYTF
v_gene: TRBV9
j_gene: TRBJ1-2

CDR3aa: CASSYVGVTDTQYF
v_gene: TRBV6-2/TRBV6-3
j_gene: TRBJ2-3

CDR3aa: CASSLTISSGELFF
v_gene: TRBV5-6
j_gene: TRBJ2-2

CDR3aa: CASSSPAGWQVEQYF
v_gene: TRBV11-2
j_gene: TRBJ2-7

CDR3aa: CASSEIGQEFSEKLFF
v_gene: TRBV7-2
j_gene: TRBJ1-4

CDR3aa: CATGGQRSYEQYF
v_gene: TRBV15
j_gene: TRBJ2-7

CDR3aa: CASSVRLAADTQYF
v_gene: TRBV9
j_gene: TRBJ2-3

CDR3aa: CASRTQRQGVPEAFF
v_gene: TRBV28
j_gene: TRBJ1-1

CDR3aa: CASSLAEVQTGELFF
v_gene: TRBV7-6
j_gene: TRBJ2-2

CDR3aa: CASSLGGTSGEIHIGEQYF
v_gene: TRBV11-2
j_gene: TRBJ2-7

CDR3aa: CATANLNTEAFF
v_gene: TRBV27
j_gene: TRBJ1-1

CDR3aa: CASSVGSGSYNEQFF
v_gene: TRBV9
j_gene: TRBJ2-1

CDR3aa: CASSLGENEQFF
v_gene: TRBV6-6
j_gene: TRBJ2-1

CDR3aa: CASSPWVTGELFF
v_gene: TRBV14
j_gene: TRBJ2-2

CDR3aa: CSVLLAGEPYEQYF
v_gene: TRBV29-1
j_gene: TRBJ2-7

CDR3aa: CASSHTPPSTEAFF
v_gene: TRBV4-3
j_gene: TRBJ1-1

CDR3aa: CASSYSPASGEDQETQYF
v_gene: TRBV6-2/TRBV6-3
j_gene: TRBJ2-5

CDR3aa: CASSVTQGETEAFF
v_gene: TRBV9
j_gene: TRBJ1-1

CDR3aa: CASSATSGGDYEQYF
v_gene: TRBV5-6
j_gene: TRBJ2-7

CDR3aa: CASSSLAGYEQYF
v_gene: TRBV6-6
j_gene: TRBJ2-7

CDR3aa: CASSFGRPGVEQFF
v_gene: TRBV7-9
j_gene: TRBJ2-1

CDR3aa: CATSRETDRGKQDTQYF
v_gene: TRBV15
j_gene: TRBJ2-3

CDR3aa: CASNSGGQKDTQYF
v_gene: TRBV7-3
j_gene: TRBJ2-3

CDR3aa: CASRPSLERGNQPQHF
v_gene: TRBV12-3/TRBV12-4
j_gene: TRBJ1-5

CDR3aa: CASRGTEASPYNEQFF
v_gene: TRBV7-6
j_gene: TRBJ2-1

CDR3aa: CASSLAIGAFRSNQPQHF
v_gene: TRBV12-3/TRBV12-4
j_gene: TRBJ1-5

CDR3aa: CASSQDRGLAMQFF
v_gene: TRBV4-2
j_gene: TRBJ2-1

CDR3aa: CASSQFTGYTEAFF
v_gene: TRBV14
j_gene: TRBJ1-1

CDR3aa: CASSHPGTGEGYTF
v_gene: TRBV7-9
j_gene: TRBJ1-2

CDR3aa: CASSIQGRTEAFF
v_gene: TRBV19
j_gene: TRBJ1-1

CDR3aa: CASSQGHRDTNYGYTF
v_gene: TRBV4-3
j_gene: TRBJ1-2